This TCR beta chain was identified during a study of beta chain features in type 1 diabetes. As for the study in general: The examined sorted cells totaled over 85,000,000 across samples. Overall study findings and caveats: Shorter templates may be favored by PCR, equally so in patients and controls.

On this clone itself: What it recognizes is unknown.

Blood was collected once per donor into heparin, averaging roughly 110 mL. CD45RO/CCR7/CD25/CD127/CD95/CD27 staining was used to isolate CD4+ naive, central memory, regulatory and stem cell-like memory cells by sorting. V was pared by 1 base and J by 5 bases, with 5 bases of the junction left unmatched. This CDR3 comprises 15 residues. The germline CDR1 and CDR2 sequences are MNHEY and SMNVEV (reference sequence). The isolated RNA, all of it, was reverse transcribed, so expressed TCRB transcripts were what got sequenced. The data were produced by immunoSEQ multiplex PCR, yet TCRdb's version contains in-frame clones alone and is incomplete. Among some 410,000 clones, more than 11% were seen once, and the ten largest hold roughly 0.038%.

The receptor was derived from a young man in good health. Sequencing input: naive CD4+ T cells from blood. The chain couples TRBV27 to TRBJ2-1, with TRBD2 matching over 7 bases. CDR3 sequence (DNA): TGTGCCAGCAGTTTATTAGCGGGTCATGACAATGAGCAGTTCTTC. Protein sequence: CASSLLAGHDNEQFF.